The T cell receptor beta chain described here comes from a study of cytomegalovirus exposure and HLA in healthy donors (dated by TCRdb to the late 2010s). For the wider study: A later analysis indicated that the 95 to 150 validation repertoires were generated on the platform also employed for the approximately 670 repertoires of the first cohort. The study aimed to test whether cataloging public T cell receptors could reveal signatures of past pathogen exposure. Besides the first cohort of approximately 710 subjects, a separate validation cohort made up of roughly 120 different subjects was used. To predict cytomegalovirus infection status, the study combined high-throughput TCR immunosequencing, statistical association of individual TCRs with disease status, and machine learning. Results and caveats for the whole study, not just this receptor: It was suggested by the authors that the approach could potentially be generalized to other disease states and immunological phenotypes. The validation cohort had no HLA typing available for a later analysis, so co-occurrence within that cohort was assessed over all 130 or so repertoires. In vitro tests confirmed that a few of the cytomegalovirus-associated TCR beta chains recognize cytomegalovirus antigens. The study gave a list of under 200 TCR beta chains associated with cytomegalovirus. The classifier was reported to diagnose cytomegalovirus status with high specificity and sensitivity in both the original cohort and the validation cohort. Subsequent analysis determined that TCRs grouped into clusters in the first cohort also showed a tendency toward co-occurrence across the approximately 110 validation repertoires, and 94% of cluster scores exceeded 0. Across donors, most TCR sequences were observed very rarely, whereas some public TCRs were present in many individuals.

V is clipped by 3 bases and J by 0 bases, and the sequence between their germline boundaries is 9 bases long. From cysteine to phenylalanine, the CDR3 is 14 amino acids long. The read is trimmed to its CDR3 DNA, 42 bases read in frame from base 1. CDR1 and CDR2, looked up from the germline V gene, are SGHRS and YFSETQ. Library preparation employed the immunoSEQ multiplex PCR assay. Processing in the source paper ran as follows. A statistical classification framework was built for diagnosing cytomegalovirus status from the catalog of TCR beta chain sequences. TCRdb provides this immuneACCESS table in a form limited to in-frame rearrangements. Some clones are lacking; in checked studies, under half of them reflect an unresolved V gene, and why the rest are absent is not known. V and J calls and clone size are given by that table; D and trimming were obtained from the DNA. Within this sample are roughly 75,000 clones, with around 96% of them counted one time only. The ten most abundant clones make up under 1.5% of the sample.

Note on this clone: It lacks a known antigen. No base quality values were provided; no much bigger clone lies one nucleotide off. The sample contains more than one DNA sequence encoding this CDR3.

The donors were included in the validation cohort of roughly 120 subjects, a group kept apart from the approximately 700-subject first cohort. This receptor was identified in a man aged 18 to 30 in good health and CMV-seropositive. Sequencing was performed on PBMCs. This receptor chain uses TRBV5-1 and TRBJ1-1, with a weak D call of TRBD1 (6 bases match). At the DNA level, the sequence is TGCGCCAGCAGCTCCGGACAGTTGAACACTGAAGCTTTCTTT. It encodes CASSSGQLNTEAFF.